The 13 T cell receptor beta chains below were found in one sample sequenced in a study of blood T cells in healthy people across ages. Then a second PCR, running roughly 7 to 11 cycles, was carried out with a sample-barcoded 5' primer and a J-beta primer mix. TCRdb redid the calling of the 5' RACE reads with MiXCR, one entry per CDR3 protein. Of 540,000 or so distinct CDR3 sequences listed, about 24% are singletons. The same sample was also studied in work on T cells of mothers and their children.

Sample: blood. Receptors were obtained from a boy between 10 and 17 years old in good health.

V is TRBV12-3 or TRBV12-4 and J is TRBJ1-4; D call uncertain. CDR3 length equals 17 residues. V dropped 7 bases and J dropped 1 base, with 19 bases sitting between them. The CDR3 nucleotides read TGTGCCAGCAAAGTGGGTTTTACCGGACTAACTAATGAAAAACTGTTTTTT. It is translated as CASKVGFTGLTNEKLFF.

A note on this clonotype: One end of the junction varies from germline; a read error may be responsible. The genes are TRBV27 and TRBJ2-1; 14 bases agree with TRBD2. Germline CDR1 is MNHEY and CDR2 is SMNVEV (reference sequence). CDR3 length equals 15 residues. CDR3 sequence reads: CASSLGTSGSNERFF. CDR3 DNA: TGTGCCAGCAGTCTAGGGACTAGCGGGAGCAATGAGCGGTTCTTC.

A word on this clonotype: The DNA is omitted, as the CDR3 cannot be located on it reliably, and the CDR3 follows TCRdb's listing. The V gene is TRBV2, the J gene TRBJ1-2; TRBD1 is taken as the D call from the table, unchecked against the DNA. CDR1 is SNHLY, CDR2 FYNNEI, per germline. The CDR3 comprises 16 residues, both ends counted. CDR3 sequence reads: CASSTSTGTGSGGYTF.

J is TRBJ2-4 and V is TRBV20-1; D is possibly TRBD2 (6 bases). CDR1 and CDR2 (germline): DFQATT, SNEGSKA (reference sequence). V lost 0 bases and J 0 bases, leaving 15 bases between the germline ends. This CDR3 comprises 17 residues. CDR3 DNA: TGCAGTGCTAGAGATAGGTCAATAGCGGCAGCCAAAAACATTCAGTACTTC. Translation gives CSARDRSIAAAKNIQYF.

V and J are TRBV12-3 or TRBV12-4 and TRBJ2-5; possible D gene TRBD2, 6 bases. The better agreement between TRBJ2-1 and the DNA end casts doubt on the J call. The CDR3 loop spans 12 amino acids. CDR3 protein: CASSLDGSEQFF. The CDR3 DNA reads TGTGCCAGCAGTTTGGACGGGAGTGAGCAGTTCTTC.

Comments on this clonotype: At one end, the junction sequence differs from germline, possibly due to a read error. The chain carries TRBV7-9 and TRBJ1-1; D not certain. CDR1 is SEHNR, CDR2 FQNEAQ, per germline (reference sequence). The CDR3 is made up of 13 amino acids. CDR3 protein: CANSLALGTEAFF. The CDR3 DNA follows: TGCGCCAACAGCTTAGCCCTCGGTACTGAAGCTTTCTTT.

Many counts were recorded for this clonotype. The rearrangement joins TRBV7-3 to TRBJ1-1; D not resolved. The V gene lost 3 bases and the J gene lost 1 base, with 6 bases spanning the gap. The CDR3 spans 13 residues. Germline values: CDR1 SGHTA, CDR2 FQGTGA. CDR3 DNA sequence: TGTGCCAGCAGCTTGCTTGGGAACACTGAAGCTTTCTTT. Translated, it gives CASSLLGNTEAFF.

The V call is TRBV29-1, the J call TRBJ1-1; D remains ambiguous. This CDR3 comprises 11 residues. The V gene's germline CDR1 is SQVTM and CDR2 ANQGSEA. V was cut by 5 bases and J by 2 bases, with 6 bases left in between. CDR3: CSVPDNTEAFF. The CDR3 DNA is TGCAGCGTTCCGGATAACACTGAAGCTTTCTTT. Variable domain in full (rest from reference TRBV29-1 and TRBJ1-1): SAVISQKPSRDICQRGTSLTIQCQVDSQVTMMFWYRQQPGQSLTLIATANQGSEATYESGFVIDKFPISRPNLTFSTLTVSNMSPEDSSIYLCSVPDNTEAFFGQGTRLTVV.

A remark on this clonotype: The junction departs from the called germline gene at one end, perhaps through a read error. V and J are TRBV27 and TRBJ2-3; D call uncertain. The CDR3 sequence is 15 residues long. Germline V lookup: CDR1 MNHEY, CDR2 SMNVEV (reference sequence). The CDR3 DNA sequence: TGTGCCAGCAGTTCAGAGCATAGTAGCACAGATGCGCAGTATTTT. Translation gives CASSSEHSSTDAQYF.

This clonotype was counted only a few times. V usage is TRBV20-1 and J usage is TRBJ2-1, with 10 bases lining up with TRBD2. Per germline, CDR1 DFQATT and CDR2 SNEGSKA (reference sequence). The CDR3 is 14 residues long. The V segment lost 5 bases and the J segment 7 bases; nucleotides outside the gene matches: 8. The CDR3 here is CSALLAGEGNEQFF. The CDR3 nucleotides read TGCAGTGCTCTTCTAGCGGGAGAAGGTAATGAGCAGTTCTTC.

The gene calls are TRBV7-2 and TRBJ2-7, with D tentatively TRBD1 or TRBD2 (5 bases each). The V end was cut by 3 bases, the J end by 3 bases, with 18 bases between. CDR3 size: 16 residues. CDR1 and CDR2 from the germline V gene are SGHTA and FQGNSA. CDR3 loop: CASSFGPGTEFYEQYF. For the CDR3, the DNA is TGTGCCAGCAGCTTCGGCCCCGGGACGGAGTTCTACGAGCAGTACTTC.

J is TRBJ2-3 and V is TRBV20-1, with 9 nucleotides matching TRBD2. Germline assignment: CDR1 DFQATT and CDR2 SNEGSKA (reference sequence). V lost 6 bases to trimming and J lost 2 bases; unmatched junction nucleotides: 3. The CDR3 spans 13 residues. CDR3 residues: CSASSGDTDTQYF. CDR3 nucleotide sequence: TGCAGTGCCTCTAGCGGGGACACAGATACGCAGTATTTT.

The V gene is TRBV5-1, the J gene TRBJ1-4; D is unresolved. Trimming shortened V by 6 bases and J by 13 bases, and 10 bases separated the two germline ends. CDR1 is SGHRS and CDR2 is YFSETQ in the germline V gene. This CDR3 has 10 amino acids. The CDR3 DNA reads TGCGCCAGCATTCTGGAACTACTGTTTTTT. It is translated as CASILELLFF.